The clone carrying this TCR beta chain was seen a single time. This sample was taken from a study of Ad26.COV2.S vaccination and SARS-CoV-2 variants. Clones were sequenced by immunoSEQ multiplex PCR, and TCRdb holds only the in-frame ones, with some missing. The sample consists of roughly 680,000 clones, approximately 88% of them appearing once. The V gene's germline CDR1 is KGHDR and CDR2 SFDVKD. The CDR3 has 13 residues. The V gene lost 3 bases and the J gene lost 3 bases, with 6 bases spanning the gap. The treatment was: 19 received Ad26.COV2.S at low or high dose, single or two shots; about 5 received placebo; per-sample allocation not given. Day 63 after the first injection of vaccine or placebo was the sampling time.

This TCR derives from a person aged 18-65 years who received the Ad26.COV2.S COVID-19 vaccine or a placebo. Sequences were derived from peripheral blood, sampled in a trial of Ad26.COV2.S vaccine versus placebo. The chain couples TRBV24-1 to TRBJ2-3, with D uncertain. The CDR3 coding sequence is TGTGCCACCAGTGATCCCGTTACAGATACGCAGTATTTT. Translated: CATSDPVTDTQYF.